This note documents a single T cell receptor (beta chain) sequence. Its target is not known. The sample originates from a study of beta chain features in type 1 diabetes. Across the whole study: Healthy donors, compared against patients, showed similar age, gender and cell yields. Sorted cells from all samples, numbering 107,917,701, were examined. Study-wide findings and caveats: Shortening of TCRB CDR3s, moderate but significant, appeared in all four CD4+ subsets of Type 1 diabetes patients.

Investigators reverse transcribed all isolated RNA, so they sequenced expressed TCRB transcripts. TCRdb's table, derived via immunoSEQ multiplex PCR, lists solely in-frame clones and lacks some. Found here are about 660,000 clones, 11% to 15% of them singletons; the top ten hold approximately 0.039%. This CDR3 has 16 residues. The germline V gene encodes CDR1 MDHEN and CDR2 SYDVKM. Deletions cut 5 bases from V and 2 bases from J, with 16 bases between. The rearrangement uses TRBV28 and TRBJ2-1, with D tentatively TRBD1 (6 bases). This clonotype was obtained from a young man with type 1 diabetes. The sequencing sample was made of naive CD4+ T cells from blood. The CDR3 bases are TGTGCCAGCAGTCCCTCTGGGCAGGGGACCTACAATGAGCAGTTCTTC. Amino acids: CASSPSGQGTYNEQFF.